This is a list of T cell receptor beta chains from one sample in a study of CD8+ T cells in alopecia areata. Only in-frame clones appear in the TCRdb table, and some are missing; sequencing was by immunoSEQ multiplex PCR. The repertoire holds 200,000 or so clones, about three fifths seen once, with about 5.1% in the top ten. The sequencing here drew on CD4+ T cells sorted from blood, taken at week 24, from a patient treated with tofacitinib. The source of these receptors is a human donor with alopecia areata. Both conserved end residues are part of each CDR3. The D gene is left open where the match is weak. Expanded clones are given a class, and other clones once, few, many or no size at all.

V: TRBV29-1
size: few
D: NA
J: TRBJ2-5
CDR3: CSVEDLRASGTQYF
DNA: TGCAGCGTTGAAGATCTCCGCGCCAGCGGGACCCAGTACTTC

V: TRBV25-1
size: few
D: NA
J: TRBJ1-5
CDR3: CASSQGSQPQHF
DNA: TGTGCCAGCAGTCAGGGTTCTCAGCCCCAGCATTTT

V: TRBV6-5
size: NA
D: NA
J: TRBJ2-5
CDR3: CASSYMEDGRKTQYF
DNA: TGTGCCAGCAGTTACATGGAGGACGGTCGGAAGACCCAGTACTTC

V: TRBV15
size: NA
D: NA
J: TRBJ1-5
CDR3: CATSRDLGGRQPQHF
DNA: TGTGCCACCAGCAGAGACCTCGGGGGCCGTCAGCCCCAGCATTTT

V: TRBV2
size: few
D: NA
J: TRBJ2-1
CDR3: CASSEEVKTSRFF
DNA: TGTGCCAGCAGTGAAGAGGTGAAGACGTCCCGGTTCTTC

V: TRBV29-1
size: once
D: NA
J: TRBJ1-2
CDR3: CSVDPEGYTF
DNA: TGCAGCGTTGATCCGGAGGGCTACACCTTC

V: TRBV5-1
size: NA
D: TRBD2
J: TRBJ2-7
CDR3: CASSLTGLEAGEQYF
DNA: TGCGCCAGCAGCTTAACGGGACTAGAAGCCGGGGAGCAGTACTTC

V: TRBV5-1
size: NA
D: TRBD1
J: TRBJ2-3
CDR3: CASSSTGTTDTQYF
DNA: TGCGCCAGCAGCTCGACAGGGACCACAGATACGCAGTATTTT

V: TRBV7-2
size: NA
D: TRBD1
J: TRBJ1-1
CDR3: CASSPRTGVTEAFF
DNA: TGTGCCAGCAGCCCAAGGACAGGGGTGACTGAAGCTTTCTTT

V: TRBV23-1
size: NA
D: NA
J: TRBJ1-2
CDR3: CASTIDYGYTF
DNA: TGCGCCAGCACCATAGACTATGGCTACACCTTC

V: TRBV30
size: NA
D: NA
J: TRBJ1-2
CDR3: CAWTQGQGREYGYTF
DNA: TGTGCCTGGACCCAGGGGCAGGGGCGGGAGTATGGCTACACCTTC

V: TRBV2
size: NA
D: NA
J: TRBJ2-1
CDR3: CASSVLRLREATGNEQFF
DNA: TGTGCCAGCAGCGTCCTCCGGCTTAGGGAGGCGACAGGCAATGAGCAGTTCTTC

V: TRBV27
size: NA
D: NA
J: TRBJ2-7
CDR3: CASSLAGFEQYF
DNA: TGTGCCAGCAGTTTAGCAGGGTTTGAGCAGTACTTC

V: TRBV2
size: NA
D: NA
J: TRBJ2-6
CDR3: CASIRTASGANVLTF
DNA: TGTGCCAGCATTCGGACCGCCTCTGGGGCCAACGTCCTGACTTTC

V: TRBV29-1
size: NA
D: NA
J: TRBJ1-2
CDR3: CSVDRQGRGYTF
DNA: TGCAGCGTTGATCGGCAGGGCCGTGGCTACACCTTC

V: TRBV5-6
size: few
D: TRBD2
J: TRBJ2-2
CDR3: CASSFPGTRTGELFF
DNA: TGTGCCAGCAGCTTCCCCGGGACTAGGACCGGGGAGCTGTTTTTT

V: TRBV10-3
size: few
D: NA
J: TRBJ2-7
CDR3: CAISPNYEQYF
DNA: TGTGCCATCTCCCCCAACTACGAGCAGTACTTC

V: TRBV29-1
size: NA
D: NA
J: TRBJ2-3
CDR3: CSGGGSTDTQYF
DNA: TGCAGCGGAGGGGGTAGCACAGATACGCAGTATTTT

V: TRBV27
size: NA
D: TRBD2
J: TRBJ2-2
CDR3: CASSFPSSGNTGELFF
DNA: TGTGCCAGCAGTTTCCCCTCTAGCGGCAACACCGGGGAGCTGTTTTTT

V: TRBV21-1
size: few
D: NA
J: TRBJ2-5
CDR3: CASSKEADRGETQYF
DNA: TGTGCCAGCAGCAAAGAAGCAGACCGGGGTGAGACCCAGTACTTC

V: TRBV5-1
size: NA
D: NA
J: TRBJ2-7
CDR3: CASAEIPGNEQYF
DNA: TGCGCCAGCGCAGAGATACCTGGGAACGAGCAGTACTTC

V: TRBV12-5
size: NA
D: NA
J: TRBJ2-3
CDR3: CASGLGQRETDTQYF
DNA: TGTGCTAGTGGTTTGGGCCAGAGGGAGACAGATACGCAGTATTTT

V: TRBV2
size: NA
D: NA
J: TRBJ2-3
CDR3: CASRASTDTQYF
DNA: TGTGCCAGCCGCGCAAGCACAGATACGCAGTATTTT

V: TRBV30
size: NA
D: TRBD1
J: TRBJ2-5
CDR3: CAWSSGTGEETQYF
DNA: TGTGCCTGGAGTTCGGGGACAGGGGAGGAGACCCAGTACTTC

V: TRBV11-1
size: NA
D: TRBD2
J: TRBJ2-3
CDR3: CASSPGGGYTQYF
DNA: TGTGCCAGCAGCCCTGGGGGAGGGTATACGCAGTATTTT

V: TRBV7-9
size: few
D: NA
J: TRBJ2-6
CDR3: CASSQDPSAGANVLTF
DNA: TGCGCCAGCAGCCAAGATCCGTCCGCTGGGGCCAACGTCCTGACTTTC

V: TRBV7-9
size: NA
D: NA
J: TRBJ2-1
CDR3: CASSLAGLDEQFF
DNA: TGTGCCAGCAGCTTAGCAGGGTTGGATGAGCAGTTCTTC

V: TRBV6-5
size: NA
D: NA
J: TRBJ2-3
CDR3: CASTQKGTDTQYF
DNA: TGTGCCAGCACCCAGAAGGGGACAGATACGCAGTATTTT

V: TRBV7-2
size: NA
D: NA
J: TRBJ1-1
CDR3: CASSRRQENTEAFF
DNA: TGTGCCAGCAGCAGAAGACAGGAGAACACTGAAGCTTTCTTT